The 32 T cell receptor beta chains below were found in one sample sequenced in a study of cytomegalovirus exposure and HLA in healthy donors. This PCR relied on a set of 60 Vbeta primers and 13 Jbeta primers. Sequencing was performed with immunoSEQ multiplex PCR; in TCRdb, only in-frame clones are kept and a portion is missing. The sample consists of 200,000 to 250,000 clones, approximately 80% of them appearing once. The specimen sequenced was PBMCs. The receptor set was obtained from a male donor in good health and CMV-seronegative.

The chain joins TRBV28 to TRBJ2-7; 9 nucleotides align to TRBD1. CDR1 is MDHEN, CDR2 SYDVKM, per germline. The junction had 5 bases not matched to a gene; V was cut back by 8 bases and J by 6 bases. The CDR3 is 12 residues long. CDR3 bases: TGTGCCAGCCGGACAGGGGCAACCGAGCAGTACTTC. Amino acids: CASRTGATEQYF.

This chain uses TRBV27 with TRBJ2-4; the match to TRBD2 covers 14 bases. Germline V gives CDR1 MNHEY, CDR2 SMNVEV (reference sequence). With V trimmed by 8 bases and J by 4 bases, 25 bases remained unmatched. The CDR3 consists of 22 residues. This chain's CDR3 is CASGYSLVTSGRAAGQKNIQYF. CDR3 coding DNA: TGTGCCAGCGGATACAGTTTGGTGACTAGCGGGAGGGCCGCTGGTCAAAAAAACATTCAGTACTTC.

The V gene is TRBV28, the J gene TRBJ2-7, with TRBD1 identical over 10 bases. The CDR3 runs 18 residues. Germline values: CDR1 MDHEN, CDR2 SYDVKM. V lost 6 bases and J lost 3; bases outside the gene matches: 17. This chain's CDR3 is CASSPRDRGKIKGYEQYF. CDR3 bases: TGTGCCAGCAGCCCACGGGACAGGGGCAAGATTAAGGGCTACGAGCAGTACTTC.

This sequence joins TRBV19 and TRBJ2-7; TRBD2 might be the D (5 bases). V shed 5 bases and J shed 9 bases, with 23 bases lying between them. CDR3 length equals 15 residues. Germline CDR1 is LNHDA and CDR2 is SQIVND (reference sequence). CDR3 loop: CASSPEPDSFRGQYF. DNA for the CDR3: TGTGCCAGTAGTCCCGAGCCGGACTCGTTTCGAGGGCAGTACTTC.

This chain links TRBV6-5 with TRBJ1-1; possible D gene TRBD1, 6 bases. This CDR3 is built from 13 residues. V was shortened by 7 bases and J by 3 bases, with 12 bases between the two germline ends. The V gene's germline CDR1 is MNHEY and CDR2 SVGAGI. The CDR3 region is CASKTGYYTEAFF. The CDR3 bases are TGTGCCAGCAAAACAGGGTATTACACTGAAGCTTTCTTT.

The CDR3: CASENGLARYNEQFF. DNA for the CDR3: TGTGCCAGTGAAAATGGACTAGCGCGGTACAATGAGCAGTTCTTC. The rearrangement uses TRBV28 and TRBJ2-1; 9 bases match TRBD2. CDR1 and CDR2 from the germline V gene are MDHEN and SYDVKM. The CDR3 runs to 15 residues. V shed 9 bases, J shed 4 bases, and the junction held 10 bases outside the gene matches.

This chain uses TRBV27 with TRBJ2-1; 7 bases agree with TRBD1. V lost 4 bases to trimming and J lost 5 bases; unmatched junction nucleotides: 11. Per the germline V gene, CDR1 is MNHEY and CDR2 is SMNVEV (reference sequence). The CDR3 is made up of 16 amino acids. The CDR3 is CASSSVVQGPHNEQFF. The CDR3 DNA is TGTGCCAGCAGTTCAGTAGTACAGGGGCCCCACAATGAGCAGTTCTTC.

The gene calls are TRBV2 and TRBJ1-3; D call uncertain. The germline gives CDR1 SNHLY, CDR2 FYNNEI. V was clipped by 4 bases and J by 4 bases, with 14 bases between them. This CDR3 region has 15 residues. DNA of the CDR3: TGTGCCAGCAGTGGAAGCCTGGTGTCCGGAAACACCATATATTTT. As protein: CASSGSLVSGNTIYF. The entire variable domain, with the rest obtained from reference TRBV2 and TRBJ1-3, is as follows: EPEVTQTPSHQVTQMGQEVILRCVPISNHLYFYWYRQILGQKVEFLVSFYNNEISEKSEIFDDQFSVERPDGSNFTLKIRSTKLEDSAMYFCASSGSLVSGNTIYFGEGSWLTVV.

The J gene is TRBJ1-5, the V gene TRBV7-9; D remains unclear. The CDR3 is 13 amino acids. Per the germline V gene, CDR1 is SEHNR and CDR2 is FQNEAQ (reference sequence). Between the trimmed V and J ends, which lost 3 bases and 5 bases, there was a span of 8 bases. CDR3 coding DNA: TGTGCCAGCAGCTTCGACACTTATCAGCCCCAGCATTTT. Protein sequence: CASSFDTYQPQHF.

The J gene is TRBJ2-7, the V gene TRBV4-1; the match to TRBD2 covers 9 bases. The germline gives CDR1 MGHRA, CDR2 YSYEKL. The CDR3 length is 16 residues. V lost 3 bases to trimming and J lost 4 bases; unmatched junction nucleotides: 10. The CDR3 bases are TGCGCCAGCAGCCAGACGTTAGCGGGAGCTGGGTACGAGCAGTACTTC. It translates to CASSQTLAGAGYEQYF.

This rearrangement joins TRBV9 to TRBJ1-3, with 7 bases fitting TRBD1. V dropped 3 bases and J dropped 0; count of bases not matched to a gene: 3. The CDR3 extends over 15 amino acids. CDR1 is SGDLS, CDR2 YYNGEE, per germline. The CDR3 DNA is TGTGCCAGCAGCGGAGGGACAGCCTCTGGAAACACCATATATTTT. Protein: CASSGGTASGNTIYF.

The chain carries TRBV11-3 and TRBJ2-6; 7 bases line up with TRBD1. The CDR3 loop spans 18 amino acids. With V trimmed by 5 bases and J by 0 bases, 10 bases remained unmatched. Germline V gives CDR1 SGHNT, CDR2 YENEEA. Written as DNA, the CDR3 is TGTGCCAGCAGCCTAGGGGACAGAACCCTCTCTGGGGCCAACGTCCTGACTTTC. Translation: CASSLGDRTLSGANVLTF. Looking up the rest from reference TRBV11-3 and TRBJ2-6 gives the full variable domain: EAGVVQSPRYKIIEKKQPVAFWCNPISGHNTLYWYLQNLGQGPELLIRYENEEAVDDSQLPKDRFSAERLKGVDSTLKIQPAELGDSAVYLCASSLGDRTLSGANVLTFGAGSRLTVL.

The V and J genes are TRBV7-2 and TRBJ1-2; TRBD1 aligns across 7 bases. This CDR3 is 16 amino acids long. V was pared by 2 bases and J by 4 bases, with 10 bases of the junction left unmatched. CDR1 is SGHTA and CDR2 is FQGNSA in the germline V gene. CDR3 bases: TGTGCCAGCAGCTTACAATATGGCAGGGGGACCTATGGCTACACCTTC. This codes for CASSLQYGRGTYGYTF.

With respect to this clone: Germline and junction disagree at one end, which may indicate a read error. CDR3 sequence: CASRLGQDEAFF. CDR3 DNA sequence: TGTGCCAGCAGATTGGGACAGGACGAGGCTTTCTTT. This chain links TRBV5-6 with TRBJ1-1, with 8 nucleotides matching TRBD1. Germline V CDR1 and CDR2: SGHDT, YYEEEE. This CDR3 contains 12 residues. Filled out from reference TRBV5-6 and TRBJ1-1, the complete variable domain reads DAGVTQSPTHLIKTRGQQVTLRCSPKSGHDTVSWYQQALGQGPQFIFQYYEEEERQRGNFPDRFSGHQFPNYSSELNVNALLLGDSALYLCASRLGQDEAFFGQGTRLTVV.

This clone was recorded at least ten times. The CDR3 DNA sequence: TGTGCCTGGAGTTTAGAGGGCTTACTAGGAGCTTTCTTT. As protein: CAWSLEGLLGAFF. The V and J genes are TRBV30 and TRBJ1-1; D not certain. CDR1 and CDR2 (germline): GTSNPN, SVGIG (reference sequence). Trimming took off 2 bases at V and 10 bases at J, with 17 bases between the two ends. The CDR3 runs 13 residues.

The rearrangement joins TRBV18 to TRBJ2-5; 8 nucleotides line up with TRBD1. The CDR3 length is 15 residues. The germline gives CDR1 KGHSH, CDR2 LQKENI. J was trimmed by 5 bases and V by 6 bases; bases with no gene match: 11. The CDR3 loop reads CASSQRGTGRETQYF. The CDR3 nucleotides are TGTGCCAGCTCCCAGCGAGGGACAGGAAGGGAGACCCAGTACTTC.

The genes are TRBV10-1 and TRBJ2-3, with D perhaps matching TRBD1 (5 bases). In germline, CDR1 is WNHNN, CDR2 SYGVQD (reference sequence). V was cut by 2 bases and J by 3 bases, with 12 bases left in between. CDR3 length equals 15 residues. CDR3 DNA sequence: TGCGCCAGCAGTGAGCCGACAGAGCAAACAGATACGCAGTATTTT. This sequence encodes CASSEPTEQTDTQYF.

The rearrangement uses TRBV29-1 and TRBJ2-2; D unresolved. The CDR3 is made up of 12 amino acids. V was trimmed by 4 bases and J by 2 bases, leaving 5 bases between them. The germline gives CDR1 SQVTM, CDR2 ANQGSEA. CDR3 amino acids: CSVGTNTGELFF. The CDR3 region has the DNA TGCAGCGTTGGTACTAACACCGGGGAGCTGTTTTTT.

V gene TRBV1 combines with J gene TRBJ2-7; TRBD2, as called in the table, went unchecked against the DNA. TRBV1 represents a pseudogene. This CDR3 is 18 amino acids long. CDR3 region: CTSSQGEAGGSIYYEQYF. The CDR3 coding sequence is TGCACCAGCAGCCAGGGCGAGGCGGGAGGGAGTATATACTACGAGCAGTACTTC.

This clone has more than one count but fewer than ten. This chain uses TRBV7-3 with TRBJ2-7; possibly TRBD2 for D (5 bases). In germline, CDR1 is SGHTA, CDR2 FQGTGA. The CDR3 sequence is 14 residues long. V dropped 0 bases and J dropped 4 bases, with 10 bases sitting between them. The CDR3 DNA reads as TGTGCCAGCAGCTTAACGAGCGGAACATACGAGCAGTACTTC. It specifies CASSLTSGTYEQYF.

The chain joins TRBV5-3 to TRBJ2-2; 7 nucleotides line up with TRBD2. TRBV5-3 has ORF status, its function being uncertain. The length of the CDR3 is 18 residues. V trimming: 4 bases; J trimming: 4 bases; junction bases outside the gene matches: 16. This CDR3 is CARSPPGSGPEGTGELFF. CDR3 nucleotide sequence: TGTGCCAGAAGCCCCCCCGGTAGCGGGCCCGAAGGCACCGGGGAGCTGTTTTTT.

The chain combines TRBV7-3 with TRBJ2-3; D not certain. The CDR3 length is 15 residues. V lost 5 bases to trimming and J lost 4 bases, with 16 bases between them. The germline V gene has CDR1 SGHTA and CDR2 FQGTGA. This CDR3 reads CASSLYGASADTQYF. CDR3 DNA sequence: TGTGCCAGCAGCCTATATGGAGCAAGCGCAGATACGCAGTATTTT.

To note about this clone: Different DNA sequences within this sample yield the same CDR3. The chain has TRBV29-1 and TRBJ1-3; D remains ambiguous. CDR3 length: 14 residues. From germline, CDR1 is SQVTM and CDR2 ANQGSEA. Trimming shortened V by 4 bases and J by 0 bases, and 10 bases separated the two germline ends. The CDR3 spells CSVVLPSSGNTIYF. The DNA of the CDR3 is TGCAGCGTTGTTCTTCCGAGCTCTGGAAACACCATATATTTT. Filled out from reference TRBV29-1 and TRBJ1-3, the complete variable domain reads SAVISQKPSRDICQRGTSLTIQCQVDSQVTMMFWYRQQPGQSLTLIATANQGSEATYESGFVIDKFPISRPNLTFSTLTVSNMSPEDSSIYLCSVVLPSSGNTIYFGEGSWLTVV.

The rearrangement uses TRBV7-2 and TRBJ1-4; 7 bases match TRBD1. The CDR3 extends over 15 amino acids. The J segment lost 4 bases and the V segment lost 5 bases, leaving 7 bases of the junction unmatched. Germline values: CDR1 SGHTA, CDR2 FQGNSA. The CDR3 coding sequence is TGTGCCAGCAGCGGGAGACAGGGAGTTAATGAAAAACTGTTTTTT. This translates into CASSGRQGVNEKLFF.

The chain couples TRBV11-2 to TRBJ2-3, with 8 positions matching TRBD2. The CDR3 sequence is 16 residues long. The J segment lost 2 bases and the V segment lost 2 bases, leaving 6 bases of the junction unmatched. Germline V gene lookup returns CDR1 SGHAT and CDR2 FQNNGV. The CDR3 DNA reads TGTGCCAGCAGCTTACAGCGGACTAGCTTCACAGATACGCAGTATTTT. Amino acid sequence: CASSLQRTSFTDTQYF. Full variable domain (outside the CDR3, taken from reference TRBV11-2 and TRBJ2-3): EAGVAQSPRYKIIEKRQSVAFWCNPISGHATLYWYQQILGQGPKLLIQFQNNGVVDDSQLPKDRFSAERLKGVDSTLKIQPAKLEDSAVYLCASSLQRTSFTDTQYFGPGTRLTVL.

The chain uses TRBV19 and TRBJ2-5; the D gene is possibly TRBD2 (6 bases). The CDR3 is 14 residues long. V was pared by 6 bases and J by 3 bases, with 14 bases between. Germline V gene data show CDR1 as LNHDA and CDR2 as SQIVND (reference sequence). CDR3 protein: CASSERGGEETQYF. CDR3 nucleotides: TGTGCCAGTAGCGAGAGAGGAGGGGAAGAGACCCAGTACTTC.

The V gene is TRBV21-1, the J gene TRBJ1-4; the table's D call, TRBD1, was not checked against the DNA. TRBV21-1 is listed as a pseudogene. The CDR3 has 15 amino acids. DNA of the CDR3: TGTGCCAGCATTAGATTGGGGACAGGGCACAAAAAACTGTTTTTT. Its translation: CASIRLGTGHKKLFF.

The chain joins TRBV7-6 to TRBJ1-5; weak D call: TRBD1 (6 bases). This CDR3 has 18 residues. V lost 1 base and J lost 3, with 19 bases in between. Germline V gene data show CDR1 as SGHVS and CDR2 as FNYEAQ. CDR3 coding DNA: TGTGCCAGCAGCTTAGAACAGGGCAGGGCCGCTCCCAATCAGCCCCAGCATTTT. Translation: CASSLEQGRAAPNQPQHF.

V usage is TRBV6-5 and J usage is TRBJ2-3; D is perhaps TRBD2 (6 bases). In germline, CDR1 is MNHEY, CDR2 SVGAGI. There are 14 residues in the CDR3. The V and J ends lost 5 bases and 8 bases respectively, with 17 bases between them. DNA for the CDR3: TGTGCCAGCAGTCCCAGGGAGGCGTGGGGTACGCAGTATTTT. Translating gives CASSPREAWGTQYF.

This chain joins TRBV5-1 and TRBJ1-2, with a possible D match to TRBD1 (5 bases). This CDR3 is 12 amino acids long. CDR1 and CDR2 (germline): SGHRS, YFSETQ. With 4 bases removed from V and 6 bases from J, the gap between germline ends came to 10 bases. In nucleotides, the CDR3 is TGCGCCAGCAGCGGCGGGGGAGATGGCTACACCTTC. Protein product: CASSGGGDGYTF. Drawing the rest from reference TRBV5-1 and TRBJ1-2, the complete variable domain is KAGVTQTPRYLIKTRGQQVTLSCSPISGHRSVSWYQQTPGQGLQFLFEYFSETQRNKGNFPGRFSGRQFSNSRSEMNVSTLELGDSALYLCASSGGGDGYTFGSGTRLTVV.

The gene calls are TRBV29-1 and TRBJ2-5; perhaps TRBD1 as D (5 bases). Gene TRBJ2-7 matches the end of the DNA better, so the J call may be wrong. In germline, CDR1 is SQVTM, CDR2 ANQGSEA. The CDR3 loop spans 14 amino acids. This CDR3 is CSVEIRAAGNEQYF. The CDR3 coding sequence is TGCAGCGTTGAAATCAGGGCGGCAGGAAACGAGCAGTACTTC.

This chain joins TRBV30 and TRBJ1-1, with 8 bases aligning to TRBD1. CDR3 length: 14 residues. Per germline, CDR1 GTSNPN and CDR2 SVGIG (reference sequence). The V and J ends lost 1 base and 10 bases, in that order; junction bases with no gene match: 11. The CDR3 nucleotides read TGTGCCTGGAGTGCCGGGACAGGCATGCCAGGAGCTTTCTTT. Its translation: CAWSAGTGMPGAFF.